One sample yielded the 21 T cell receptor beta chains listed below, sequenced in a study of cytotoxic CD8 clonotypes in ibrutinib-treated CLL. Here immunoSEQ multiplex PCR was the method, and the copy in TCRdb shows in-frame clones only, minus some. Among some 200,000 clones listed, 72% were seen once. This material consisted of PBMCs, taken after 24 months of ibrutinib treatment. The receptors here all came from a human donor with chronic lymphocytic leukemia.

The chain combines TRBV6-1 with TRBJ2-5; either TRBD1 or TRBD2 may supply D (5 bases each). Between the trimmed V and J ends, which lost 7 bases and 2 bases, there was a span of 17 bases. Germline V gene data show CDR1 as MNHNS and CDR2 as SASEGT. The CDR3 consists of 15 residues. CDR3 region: CASTRAPGTQETQYF. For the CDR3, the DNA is TGTGCCAGCACGCGGGCGCCCGGGACGCAAGAGACCCAGTACTTC.

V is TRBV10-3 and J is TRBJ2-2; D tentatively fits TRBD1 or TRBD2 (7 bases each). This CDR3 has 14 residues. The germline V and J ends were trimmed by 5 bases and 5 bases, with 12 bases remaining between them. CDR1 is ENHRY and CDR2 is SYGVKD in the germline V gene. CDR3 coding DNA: TGTGCCATCAGTCGACAGGGAGGGACCGGGGAGCTGTTTTTT. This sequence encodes CAISRQGGTGELFF.

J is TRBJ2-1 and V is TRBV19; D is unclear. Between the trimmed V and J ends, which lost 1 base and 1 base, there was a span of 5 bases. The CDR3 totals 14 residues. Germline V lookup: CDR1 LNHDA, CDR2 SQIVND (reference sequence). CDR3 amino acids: CASSIVASYNEQFF. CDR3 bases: TGTGCCAGTAGTATAGTTGCATCCTACAATGAGCAGTTCTTC.

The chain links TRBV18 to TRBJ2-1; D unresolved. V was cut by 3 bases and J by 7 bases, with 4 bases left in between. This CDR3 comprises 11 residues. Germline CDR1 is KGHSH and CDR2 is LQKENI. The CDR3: CASSPINEQFF. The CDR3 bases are TGTGCCAGCTCACCTATTAATGAGCAGTTCTTC.

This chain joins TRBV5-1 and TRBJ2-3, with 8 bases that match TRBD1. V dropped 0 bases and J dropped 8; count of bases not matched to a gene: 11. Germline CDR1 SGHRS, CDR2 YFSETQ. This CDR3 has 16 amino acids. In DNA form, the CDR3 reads TGCGCCAGCAGCTTGGGGTACCTGGTCGGACAGGGTACGCAGTATTTT. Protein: CASSLGYLVGQGTQYF. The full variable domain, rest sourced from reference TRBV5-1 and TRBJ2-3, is KAGVTQTPRYLIKTRGQQVTLSCSPISGHRSVSWYQQTPGQGLQFLFEYFSETQRNKGNFPGRFSGRQFSNSRSEMNVSTLELGDSALYLCASSLGYLVGQGTQYFGPGTRLTVL.

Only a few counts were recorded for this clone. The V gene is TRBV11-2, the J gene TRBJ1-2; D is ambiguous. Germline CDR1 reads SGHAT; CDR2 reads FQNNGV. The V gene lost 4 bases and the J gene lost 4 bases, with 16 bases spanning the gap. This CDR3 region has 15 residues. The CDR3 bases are TGTGCCAGCAGCTCTCCCCGGGAGGGCGGCTATGGCTACACCTTC. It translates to CASSSPREGGYGYTF.

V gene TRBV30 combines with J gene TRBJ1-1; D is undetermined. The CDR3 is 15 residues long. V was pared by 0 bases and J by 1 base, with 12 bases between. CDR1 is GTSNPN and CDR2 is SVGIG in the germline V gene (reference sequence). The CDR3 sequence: CAWSVRRRTNTEAFF. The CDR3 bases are TGTGCCTGGAGTGTAAGAAGACGGACGAACACTGAAGCTTTCTTT.

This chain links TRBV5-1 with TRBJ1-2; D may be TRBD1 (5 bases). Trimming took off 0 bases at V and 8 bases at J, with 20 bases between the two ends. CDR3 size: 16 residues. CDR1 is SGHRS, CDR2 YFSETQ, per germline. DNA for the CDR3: TGCGCCAGCAGCTTGGCTCTAGACAGACGAAGGGTGGGCTACACCTTC. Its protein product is CASSLALDRRRVGYTF.

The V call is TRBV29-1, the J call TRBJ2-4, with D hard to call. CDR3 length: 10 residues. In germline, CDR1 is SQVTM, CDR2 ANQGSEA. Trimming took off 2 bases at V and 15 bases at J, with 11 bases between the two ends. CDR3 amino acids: CSVESTDRYF. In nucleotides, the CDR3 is TGCAGCGTTGAAAGTACAGATCGGTACTTC.

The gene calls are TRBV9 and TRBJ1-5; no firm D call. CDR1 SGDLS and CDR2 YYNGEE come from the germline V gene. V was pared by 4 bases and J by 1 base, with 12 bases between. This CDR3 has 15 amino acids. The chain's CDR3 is CASSPRWQSNQPQHF. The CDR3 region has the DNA TGTGCCAGCAGCCCGAGGTGGCAGAGCAATCAGCCCCAGCATTTT.

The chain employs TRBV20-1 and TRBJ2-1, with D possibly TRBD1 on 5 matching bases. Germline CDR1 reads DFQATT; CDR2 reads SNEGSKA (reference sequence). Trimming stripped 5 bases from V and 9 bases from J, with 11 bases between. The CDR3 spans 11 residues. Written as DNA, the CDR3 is TGCAGTGCTGATGGGGCCGCTGAGCAGTTCTTC. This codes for CSADGAAEQFF.

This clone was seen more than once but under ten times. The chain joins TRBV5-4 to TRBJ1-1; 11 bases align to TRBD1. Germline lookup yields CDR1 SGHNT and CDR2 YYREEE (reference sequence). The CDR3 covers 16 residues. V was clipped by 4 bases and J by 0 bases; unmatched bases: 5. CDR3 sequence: CASSPGQGDMNTEAFF. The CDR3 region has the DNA TGTGCCAGCAGCCCGGGACAGGGGGACATGAACACTGAAGCTTTCTTT. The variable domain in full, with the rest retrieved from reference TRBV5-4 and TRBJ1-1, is ETGVTQSPTHLIKTRGQQVTLRCSSQSGHNTVSWYQQALGQGPQFIFQYYREEENGRGNFPPRFSGLQFPNYSSELNVNALELDDSALYLCASSPGQGDMNTEAFFGQGTRLTVV.

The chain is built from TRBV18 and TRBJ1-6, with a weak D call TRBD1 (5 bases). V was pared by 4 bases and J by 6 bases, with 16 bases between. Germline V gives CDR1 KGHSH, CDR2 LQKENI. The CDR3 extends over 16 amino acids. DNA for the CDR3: TGTGCCAGCTCACAAGCTGCGGGACGGTCTAATTCACCCCTCCACTTT. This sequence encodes CASSQAAGRSNSPLHF.

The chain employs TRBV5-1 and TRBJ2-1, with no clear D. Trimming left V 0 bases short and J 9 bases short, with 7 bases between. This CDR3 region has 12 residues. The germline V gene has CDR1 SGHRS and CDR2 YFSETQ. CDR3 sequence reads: CASSLAGVEQFF. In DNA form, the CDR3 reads TGCGCCAGCAGCTTGGCCGGCGTTGAGCAGTTCTTC.

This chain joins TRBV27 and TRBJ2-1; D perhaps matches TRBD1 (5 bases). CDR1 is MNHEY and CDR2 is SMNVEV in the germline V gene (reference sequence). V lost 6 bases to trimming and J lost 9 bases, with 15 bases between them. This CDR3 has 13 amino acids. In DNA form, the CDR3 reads TGTGCCAGCAGGTATACAGGTACGGGTGAGCAGTTCTTC. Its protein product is CASRYTGTGEQFF.

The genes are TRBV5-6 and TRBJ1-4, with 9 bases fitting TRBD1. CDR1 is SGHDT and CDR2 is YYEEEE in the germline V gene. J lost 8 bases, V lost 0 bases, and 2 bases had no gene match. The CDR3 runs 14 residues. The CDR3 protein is CASSLVGTGEKLFF. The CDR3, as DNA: TGTGCCAGCAGCTTGGTTGGGACAGGGGAAAAACTGTTTTTT.

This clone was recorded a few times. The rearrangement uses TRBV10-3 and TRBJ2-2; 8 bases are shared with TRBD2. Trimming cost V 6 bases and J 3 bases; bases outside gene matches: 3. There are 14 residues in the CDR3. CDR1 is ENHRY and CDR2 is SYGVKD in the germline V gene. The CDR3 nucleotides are TGTGCCATCAGGCCAGCGGGAGACACCGGGGAGCTGTTTTTT. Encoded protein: CAIRPAGDTGELFF.

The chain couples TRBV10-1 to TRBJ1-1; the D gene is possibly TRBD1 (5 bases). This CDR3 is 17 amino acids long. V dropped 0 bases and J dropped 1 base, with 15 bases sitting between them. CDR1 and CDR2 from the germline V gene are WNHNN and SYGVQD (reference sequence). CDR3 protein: CASSESKLGLTNTEAFF. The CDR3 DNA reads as TGCGCCAGCAGTGAGTCCAAGCTGGGACTTACGAACACTGAAGCTTTCTTT.

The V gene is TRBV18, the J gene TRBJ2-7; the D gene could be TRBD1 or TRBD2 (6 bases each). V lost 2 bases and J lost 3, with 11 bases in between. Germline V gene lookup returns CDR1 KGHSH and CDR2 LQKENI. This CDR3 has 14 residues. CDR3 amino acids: CASSPGGLDYEQYF. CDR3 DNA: TGTGCCAGCTCACCAGGGGGGCTTGACTACGAGCAGTACTTC.

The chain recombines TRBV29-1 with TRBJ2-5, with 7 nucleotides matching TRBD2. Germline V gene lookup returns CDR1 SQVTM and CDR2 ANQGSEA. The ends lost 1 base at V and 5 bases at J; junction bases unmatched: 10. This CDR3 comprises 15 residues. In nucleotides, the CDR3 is TGCAGCGTTGAAGGAGGGAGGGCCTTAGGGGAGACCCAGTACTTC. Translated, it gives CSVEGGRALGETQYF.

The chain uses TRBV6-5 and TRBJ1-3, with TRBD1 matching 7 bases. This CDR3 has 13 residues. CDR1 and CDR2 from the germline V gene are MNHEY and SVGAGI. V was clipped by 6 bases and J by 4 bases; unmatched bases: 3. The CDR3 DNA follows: TGTGCCAGCAGACAGGGGCAGGGAAACACCATATATTTT. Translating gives CASRQGQGNTIYF.